The 7 T cell receptor beta chains below all came from one sample that was sequenced in a study of human CD8 memory T cell subsets. TCR beta was sequenced from UMI-tagged 5' RACE libraries. For each CDR3 protein, TCRdb gives one entry from its re-call of the 5' RACE reads, without DNA. Here the sample table reports some 17,000 distinct CDR3 sequences. The sequencing sample was made of CD8+ stem-like memory T cells (TSCM and TCM) sorted from PBMCs. Subset defined: stem-like memory CD8 T cells (TSTEM), CCR7+ PD-1- TIGIT-. The origin of the receptors is a human donor in good health.

V gene TRBV7-9 combines with J gene TRBJ2-3; the TCRdb D gene call, TRBD1, has no DNA to confirm it. The length of the CDR3 is 22 residues. The germline gives CDR1 SEHNR, CDR2 FQNEAQ (reference sequence). This CDR3 is CASSPPFGHRDRESSGTDTQYF. The whole variable domain, remainder taken from reference TRBV7-9 and TRBJ2-3, is DTGVSQNPRHKITKRGQNVTFRCDPISEHNRLYWYRQTLGQGPEFLTYFQNEAQLEKSRLLSDRFSAERPKGSFSTLEIQRTEQGDSAMYLCASSPPFGHRDRESSGTDTQYFGPGTRLTVL.

This chain joins TRBV7-9 and TRBJ2-5; TCRdb's D gene call, TRBD1, goes unchecked for lack of DNA. The CDR3 runs to 18 residues. Germline V lookup: CDR1 SEHNR, CDR2 FQNEAQ (reference sequence). CDR3 sequence reads: CASSSPMEGQGLEETQYF.

V gene TRBV5-4 combines with J gene TRBJ2-1; TCRdb outputs TRBD1, but without DNA this stays unchecked. The CDR3 has 13 residues. Germline V gives CDR1 SGHNT, CDR2 YYREEE (reference sequence). CDR3 residues: CASRDGQGNEQFF.

The chain has TRBV28 and TRBJ1-1. Germline lookup yields CDR1 MDHEN and CDR2 SYDVKM. The CDR3 has 13 residues. The CDR3 reads CASSFSRNTEAFF.

This CDR3 reads CASSSTTTGTSVEQFF. The rearrangement joins TRBV7-9 to TRBJ2-1; with no DNA, the TCRdb D assignment of TRBD2 cannot be verified. Looked up from germline, CDR1 is SEHNR and CDR2 is FQNEAQ (reference sequence). CDR3 length equals 16 residues.

CDR3 sequence: CASNSLGLGNTGELFF. The rearrangement links TRBV27 to TRBJ2-2; TCRdb picks TRBD2, but there is no DNA to check that call. Germline V gene lookup returns CDR1 MNHEY and CDR2 SMNVEV (reference sequence). The CDR3 extends over 16 amino acids.

The chain couples TRBV6-2 or TRBV6-3 to TRBJ2-5; absent DNA, TCRdb's TRBD1 call cannot be checked. The germline V gene has CDR1 MNHEY and CDR2 SVGEGT. CDR3 length equals 15 residues. The CDR3 is CASSPFGARGETQYF.